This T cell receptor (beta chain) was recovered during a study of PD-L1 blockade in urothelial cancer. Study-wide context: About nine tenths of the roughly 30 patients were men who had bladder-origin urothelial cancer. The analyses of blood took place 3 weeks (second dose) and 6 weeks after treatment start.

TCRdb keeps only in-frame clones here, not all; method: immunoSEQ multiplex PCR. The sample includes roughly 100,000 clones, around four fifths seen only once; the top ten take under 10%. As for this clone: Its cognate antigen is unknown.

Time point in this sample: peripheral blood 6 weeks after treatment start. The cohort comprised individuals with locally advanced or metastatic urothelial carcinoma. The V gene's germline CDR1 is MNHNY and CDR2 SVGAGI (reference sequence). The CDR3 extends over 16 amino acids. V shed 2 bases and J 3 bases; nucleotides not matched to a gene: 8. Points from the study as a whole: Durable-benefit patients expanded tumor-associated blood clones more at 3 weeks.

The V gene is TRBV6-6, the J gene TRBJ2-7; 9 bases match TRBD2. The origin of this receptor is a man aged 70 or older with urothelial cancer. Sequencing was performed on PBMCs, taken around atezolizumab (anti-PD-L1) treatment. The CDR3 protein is CASSYTASGEIYEQYF. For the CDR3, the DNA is TGTGCCAGCAGTTACACGGCTAGCGGGGAAATCTACGAGCAGTACTTC.